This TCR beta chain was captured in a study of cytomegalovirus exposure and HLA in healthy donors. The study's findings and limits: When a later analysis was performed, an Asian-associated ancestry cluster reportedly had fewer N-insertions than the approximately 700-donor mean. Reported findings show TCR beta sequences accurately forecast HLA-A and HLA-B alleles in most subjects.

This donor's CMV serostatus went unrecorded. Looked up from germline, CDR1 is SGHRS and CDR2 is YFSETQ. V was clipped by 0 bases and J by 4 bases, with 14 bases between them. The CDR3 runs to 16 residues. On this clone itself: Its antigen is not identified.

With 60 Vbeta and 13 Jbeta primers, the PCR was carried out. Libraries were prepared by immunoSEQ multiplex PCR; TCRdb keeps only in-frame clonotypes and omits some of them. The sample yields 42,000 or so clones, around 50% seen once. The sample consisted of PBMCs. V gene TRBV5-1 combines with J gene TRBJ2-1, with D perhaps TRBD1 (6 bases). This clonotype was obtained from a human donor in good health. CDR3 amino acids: CASSLAPGTQYNEQFF. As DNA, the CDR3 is TGCGCCAGCAGCTTGGCACCCGGGACACAGTACAATGAGCAGTTCTTC.